The 21 T cell receptor beta chains listed next were all sequenced from one sample in a study of graft-versus-host responses after intestinal transplantation. Data came from immunoSEQ multiplex PCR; TCRdb stores just in-frame clones and leaves some out. The table records tens of thousands of clones, about 95% of them present only once. Their recognized antigens are unknown. Here the sequenced sample was unstimulated CD8+ T cells sorted from spleen or lymph node cells, taken before transplant. The receptors here all came from a human donor who was the organ donor for an intestinal transplant.

The gene calls are TRBV2 and TRBJ2-7; 14 bases map to TRBD2. The CDR3 is 20 amino acids. Trimming at V came to 1 base and at J to 2 bases, leaving 13 bases not matched to a gene. Germline CDR1 is SNHLY and CDR2 is FYNNEI. CDR3 region: CASSEDSLRTSGGQTYEQYF. In DNA form, the CDR3 reads TGTGCCAGCAGTGAAGATAGTCTAAGGACTAGCGGGGGGCAGACCTACGAGCAGTACTTC.

The V call is TRBV28, the J call TRBJ1-1, with 8 bases aligning to TRBD1. Trimming at V came to 2 bases and at J to 1 base, leaving 0 bases not matched to a gene. Germline CDR1 is MDHEN and CDR2 is SYDVKM. The CDR3 length is 14 residues. DNA of the CDR3: TGTGCCAGCAGTTTAGGGACAGGGAACACTGAAGCTTTCTTT. It codes for CASSLGTGNTEAFF.

This clone appeared a single time. The chain combines TRBV28 with TRBJ1-5; D remains ambiguous. V shed 5 bases and J shed 5 bases, with 19 bases lying between them. Germline CDR1 MDHEN, CDR2 SYDVKM. The CDR3 is 16 residues long. CDR3 nucleotides: TGTGCCAGCAGTACCCGGGATTACGGATTAGATCAGCCCCAGCATTTT. It encodes CASSTRDYGLDQPQHF.

The J gene is TRBJ1-5, the V gene TRBV5-6; D may be TRBD1 (5 bases). Germline V lookup: CDR1 SGHDT, CDR2 YYEEEE. The V end lost 0 bases, the J end lost 1 base, and 11 bases lay between the germline ends. There are 16 residues in the CDR3. The CDR3 is CASSLGDGGSNQPQHF. The CDR3, as DNA: TGTGCCAGCAGCTTGGGGGACGGTGGGAGCAATCAGCCCCAGCATTTT.

The rearrangement links TRBV4-1 to TRBJ2-5; the match to TRBD1 covers 12 bases. The J call may be in error: the DNA end matches TRBJ2-7 better. Per germline, CDR1 MGHRA and CDR2 YSYEKL. This CDR3 has 16 residues. The CDR3, as DNA: TGCGCCAGCAGCGACGTCCCGGGACAGGGGGCGAACGAGCAGTACTTC. This translates into CASSDVPGQGANEQYF.

The CDR3 reads CASSEAASGGRETQYF. Written as DNA, the CDR3 is TGCGCCAGCAGCGAGGCGGCTAGCGGGGGACGAGAGACCCAGTACTTC. The chain has TRBV5-1 and TRBJ2-5, with 10 bases that match TRBD2. Germline CDR1 SGHRS, CDR2 YFSETQ. The length of the CDR3 is 16 residues. V lost 4 bases and J lost 4; bases outside the gene matches: 10.

A word on this clone: This likely comes from a read error, as the CDR3 has no conserved phenylalanine or tryptophan at its end. The chain joins TRBV7-3 to TRBJ1-2; D perhaps matches TRBD1 (6 bases). Trimming took off 5 bases at V and 4 bases at J, with 14 bases between the two ends. CDR1 and CDR2 (germline): SGHTA, FQGTGA. The length of the CDR3 is 14 residues. DNA of the CDR3: TGTGCCAGCAGCGTAGATGGGGGCAGCTATGGCTACACCATC. It is translated as CASSVDGGSYGYTI.

The chain couples TRBV4-1 to TRBJ1-2, with D possibly matching TRBD1 (6 bases). CDR1 MGHRA and CDR2 YSYEKL come from the germline V gene. The CDR3 extends over 16 amino acids. V was shortened by 2 bases and J by 1 base, with 14 bases between the two germline ends. Here the CDR3 DNA reads TGCGCCAGCAGCCAACCCGGGGGGGCCCTTAACTATGGCTACACCTTC. It codes for CASSQPGGALNYGYTF.

This clone was found a few times. V gene TRBV5-8 combines with J gene TRBJ2-6; TRBD1 or TRBD2 may be the D gene (6 bases each). The V gene lost 0 bases and the J gene lost 4 bases, with 11 bases spanning the gap. Germline CDR1 and CDR2: SGHTS and YDEGEE. CDR3 length equals 16 residues. The CDR3 nucleotides read TGTGCCAGCAGCTTGGAAGGGGGGACCGGGGCCAACGTCCTGACTTTC. Protein sequence: CASSLEGGTGANVLTF.

The rearrangement joins TRBV7-9 to TRBJ2-3; no clear D. Trimming shortened V by 4 bases and J by 2 bases, and 19 bases separated the two germline ends. Looked up from germline, CDR1 is SEHNR and CDR2 is FQNEAQ (reference sequence). The CDR3 consists of 17 residues. CDR3 region: CASSSTSGPTFTDTQYF. For the CDR3, the DNA is TGTGCCAGCAGCTCGACGTCTGGCCCGACCTTCACAGATACGCAGTATTTT.

The V and J genes are TRBV30 and TRBJ1-5; D gene uncertain. Per the germline V gene, CDR1 is GTSNPN and CDR2 is SVGIG (reference sequence). This CDR3 spans 16 amino acids. Trimming took 1 base from V and 0 from J, leaving 13 bases between them. The CDR3 loop reads CAWSAGQDLSNQPQHF. The CDR3 DNA follows: TGTGCCTGGAGTGCAGGCCAGGATCTTAGCAATCAGCCCCAGCATTTT. Full variable domain (missing parts from reference TRBV30 and TRBJ1-5): SQTIHQWPATLVQPVGSPLSLECTVEGTSNPNLYWYRQAAGRGLQLLFYSVGIGQISSEVPQNLSASRPQDRQFILSSKKLLLSDSGFYLCAWSAGQDLSNQPQHFGDGTRLSIL.

The chain recombines TRBV28 with TRBJ1-5; D unclear. Germline CDR1 is MDHEN and CDR2 is SYDVKM. The CDR3 runs to 15 residues. Trimming shortened V by 7 bases and J by 7 bases, and 20 bases separated the two germline ends. The CDR3, as DNA: TGTGCCAGCACCCGCCCTGAGGAGGGAGAACAGCCCCAGCATTTT. Its protein product is CASTRPEEGEQPQHF. Variable domain in full (rest from reference TRBV28 and TRBJ1-5): DVKVTQSSRYLVKRTGEKVFLECVQDMDHENMFWYRQDPGLGLRLIYFSYDVKMKEKGDIPEGYSVSREKKERFSLILESASTNQTSMYLCASTRPEEGEQPQHFGDGTRLSIL.

The genes are TRBV9 and TRBJ2-5; D remains ambiguous. The J call is in doubt because the DNA end fits TRBJ2-7 better. The CDR3 totals 13 residues. Per germline, CDR1 SGDLS and CDR2 YYNGEE. CDR3 sequence: CASSDENSYEQYF. In DNA, the CDR3 is TGTGCCAGCAGCGATGAGAACTCCTACGAGCAGTACTTC.

The rearrangement uses TRBV27 and TRBJ2-7, with TRBD1 matching 10 bases. V was pared by 6 bases and J by 6 bases, with 8 bases of the junction left unmatched. This CDR3 contains 14 residues. CDR1 is MNHEY, CDR2 SMNVEV, per germline (reference sequence). The CDR3 loop reads CASRPGQGFGEQYF. CDR3 nucleotide sequence: TGTGCCAGCAGGCCGGGACAGGGGTTTGGCGAGCAGTACTTC.

V gene TRBV5-1 combines with J gene TRBJ2-7, with D hard to call. Trimming stripped 2 bases from V and 2 bases from J, with 11 bases between. Germline CDR1 SGHRS, CDR2 YFSETQ. The CDR3 spans 14 residues. CDR3 nucleotides: TGCGCCAGCAGCTTATACACAGTGGCCTACGAGCAGTACTTC. It is translated as CASSLYTVAYEQYF.

J is TRBJ2-1 and V is TRBV28; 8 positions match TRBD2. V lost 3 bases, J lost 3 bases, and 10 bases stayed unmatched. The germline CDR1 and CDR2 sequences are MDHEN and SYDVKM. This CDR3 contains 17 residues. CDR3: CASSFPIAGTSYNEQFF. CDR3 nucleotide sequence: TGTGCCAGCAGTTTCCCCATCGCCGGGACTAGCTACAATGAGCAGTTCTTC. The full variable domain, with the rest looked up from reference TRBV28 and TRBJ2-1, is DVKVTQSSRYLVKRTGEKVFLECVQDMDHENMFWYRQDPGLGLRLIYFSYDVKMKEKGDIPEGYSVSREKKERFSLILESASTNQTSMYLCASSFPIAGTSYNEQFFGPGTRLTVL.

The V call is TRBV21-1, the J call TRBJ1-2. TRBV21-1 is a recognized pseudogene. The CDR3 runs 16 residues. CDR3 in amino acids: CASSKAGPEGNYGYTF. CDR3 nucleotides: TGTGCCAGCAGCAAAGCGGGCCCGGAGGGTAACTATGGCTACACCTTC.

The rearrangement joins TRBV27 to TRBJ1-1; a weak D match, TRBD1 (5 bases). V was pared by 6 bases and J by 7 bases, with 18 bases between. The germline V gene encodes CDR1 MNHEY and CDR2 SMNVEV (reference sequence). The CDR3 is 14 amino acids. For the CDR3, the DNA is TGTGCCAGCAGAGATACCGGGACCAGTGTTGAAGCTTTCTTT. Protein sequence: CASRDTGTSVEAFF.

The chain has TRBV7-6 and TRBJ2-1; the D gene is possibly TRBD1 (5 bases). Germline V gene lookup returns CDR1 SGHVS and CDR2 FNYEAQ. The CDR3 runs 13 residues. Trimming removed 8 bases at V and 9 bases at J, with 17 bases between. This CDR3 reads CASGNRHDGEQFF. For the CDR3, the DNA is TGTGCCAGCGGAAACAGGCATGACGGTGAGCAGTTCTTC.

The rearrangement links TRBV7-9 to TRBJ2-7; 7 nucleotides match TRBD1. This CDR3 spans 14 amino acids. Trimming at V came to 5 bases and at J to 1 base, leaving 5 bases not matched to a gene. The germline V gene encodes CDR1 SEHNR and CDR2 FQNEAQ (reference sequence). The CDR3 DNA reads as TGTGCCAGCAGCCCGTGGGACAGATCCTACGAGCAGTACTTC. Encoded protein: CASSPWDRSYEQYF.

The J gene is TRBJ2-7, the V gene TRBV4-3; 9 bases line up with TRBD2. Germline V gene sequence: CDR1 LGHNA, CDR2 YSLEER. J was trimmed by 2 bases and V by 1 base; bases with no gene match: 6. The CDR3 has 16 residues. The CDR3 is CASSQAVAGETYEQYF. The CDR3 region has the DNA TGCGCCAGCAGCCAAGCAGTAGCGGGGGAAACCTACGAGCAGTACTTC.